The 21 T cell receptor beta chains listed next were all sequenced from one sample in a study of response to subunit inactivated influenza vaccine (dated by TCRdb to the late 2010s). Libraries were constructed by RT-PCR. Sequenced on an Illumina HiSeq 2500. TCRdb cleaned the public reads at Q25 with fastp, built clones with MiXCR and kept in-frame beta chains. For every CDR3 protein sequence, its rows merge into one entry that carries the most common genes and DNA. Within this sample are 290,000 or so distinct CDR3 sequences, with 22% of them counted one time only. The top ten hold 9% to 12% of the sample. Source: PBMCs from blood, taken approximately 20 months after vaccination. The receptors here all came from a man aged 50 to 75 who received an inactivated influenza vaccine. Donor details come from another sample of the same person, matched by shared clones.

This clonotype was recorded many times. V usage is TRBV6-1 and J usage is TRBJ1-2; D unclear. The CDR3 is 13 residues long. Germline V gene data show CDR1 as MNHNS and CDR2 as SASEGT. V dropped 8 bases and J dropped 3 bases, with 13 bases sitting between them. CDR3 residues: CASAPRDDYGYTF. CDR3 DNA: TGTGCCAGCGCCCCCCGGGATGACTATGGCTACACCTTC.

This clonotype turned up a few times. Here the CDR3 DNA reads TGTGCCAGCAGTTACGGCTACCTGAACACTGAAGCTTTCTTT. This codes for CASSYGYLNTEAFF. The chain couples TRBV6-5 to TRBJ1-1; D not resolved. CDR3 length: 14 residues. With 2 bases removed from V and 0 bases from J, the gap between germline ends came to 7 bases. CDR1 is MNHEY, CDR2 SVGAGI, per germline.

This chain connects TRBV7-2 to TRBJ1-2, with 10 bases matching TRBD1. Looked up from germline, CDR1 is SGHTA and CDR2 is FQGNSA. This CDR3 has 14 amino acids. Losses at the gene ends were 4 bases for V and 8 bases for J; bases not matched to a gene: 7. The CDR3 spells CASSWGQGRDGYTF. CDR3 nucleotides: TGTGCCAGCAGCTGGGGACAGGGGAGAGACGGCTACACCTTC.

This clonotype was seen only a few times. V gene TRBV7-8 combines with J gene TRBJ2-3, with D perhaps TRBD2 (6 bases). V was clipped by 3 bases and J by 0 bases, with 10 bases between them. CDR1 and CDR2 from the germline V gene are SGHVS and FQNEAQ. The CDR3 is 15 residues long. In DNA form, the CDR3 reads TGTGCCAGCAGCTTCCTCGGGACTAGCACAGATACGCAGTATTTT. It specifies CASSFLGTSTDTQYF.

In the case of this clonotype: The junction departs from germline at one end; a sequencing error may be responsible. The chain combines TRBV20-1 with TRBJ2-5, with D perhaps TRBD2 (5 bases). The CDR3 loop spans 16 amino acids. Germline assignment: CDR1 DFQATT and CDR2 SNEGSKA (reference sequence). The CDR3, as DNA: TGCAGCGCTATGCCCGGACTCCCCCGTACCCAAGAGACCCAGTACTTC. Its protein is CSAMPGLPRTQETQYF.

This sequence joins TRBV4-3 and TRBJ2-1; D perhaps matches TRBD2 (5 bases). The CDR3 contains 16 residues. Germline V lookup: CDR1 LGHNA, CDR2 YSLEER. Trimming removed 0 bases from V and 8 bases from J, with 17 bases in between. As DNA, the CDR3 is TGCGCCAGCAGCCAAGACTCTTGGAAGGGTAGCGATGAGCAGTTCTTC. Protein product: CASSQDSWKGSDEQFF.

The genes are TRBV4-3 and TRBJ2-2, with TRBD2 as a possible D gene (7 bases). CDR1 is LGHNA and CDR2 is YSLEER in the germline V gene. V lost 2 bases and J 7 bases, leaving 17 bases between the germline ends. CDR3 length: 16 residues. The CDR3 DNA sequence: TGCGCCAGCAGCCAACCAACAGGGAGGGGAAGCGGGGAGCTGTTTTTT. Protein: CASSQPTGRGSGELFF.

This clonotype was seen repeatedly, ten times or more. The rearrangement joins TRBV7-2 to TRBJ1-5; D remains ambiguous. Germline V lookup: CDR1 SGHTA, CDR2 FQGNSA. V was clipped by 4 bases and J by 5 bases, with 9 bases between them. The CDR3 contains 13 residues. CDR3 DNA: TGTGCCAGCAGCTCCGGACCCTATCAGCCCCAGCATTTT. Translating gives CASSSGPYQPQHF.

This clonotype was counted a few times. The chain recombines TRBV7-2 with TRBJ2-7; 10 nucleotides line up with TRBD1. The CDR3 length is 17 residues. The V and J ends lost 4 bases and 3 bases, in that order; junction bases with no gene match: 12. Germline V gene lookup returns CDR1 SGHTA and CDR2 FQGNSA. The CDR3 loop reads CASSSLLPGQGIYEQYF. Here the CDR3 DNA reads TGTGCCAGCAGCTCACTCTTACCGGGACAGGGGATCTACGAGCAGTACTTC.

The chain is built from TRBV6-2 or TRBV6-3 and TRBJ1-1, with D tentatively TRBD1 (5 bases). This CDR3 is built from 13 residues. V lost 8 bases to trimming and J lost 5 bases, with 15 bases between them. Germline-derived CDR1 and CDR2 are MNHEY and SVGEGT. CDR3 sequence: CASGKTVRTEAFF. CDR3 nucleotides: TGTGCCAGCGGAAAGACAGTGAGGACTGAAGCTTTCTTT.

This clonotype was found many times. The CDR3 nucleotides read TGTGCCAGCAGTGTATTACGTAAAGAGGCTGAAGCTTTCTTT. It is translated as CASSVLRKEAEAFF. The chain carries TRBV2 and TRBJ1-1; D is unclear. CDR3 length: 14 residues. Germline CDR1 reads SNHLY; CDR2 reads FYNNEI. Trimming pared 4 bases from V and 6 bases from J, leaving 15 bases between.

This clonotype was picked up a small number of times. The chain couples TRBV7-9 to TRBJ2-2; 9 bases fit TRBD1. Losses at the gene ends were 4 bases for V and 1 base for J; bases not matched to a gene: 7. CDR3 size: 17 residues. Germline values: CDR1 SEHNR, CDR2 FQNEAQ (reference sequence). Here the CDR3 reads CASSSGDRVKNTGELFF. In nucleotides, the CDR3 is TGTGCCAGCAGCTCAGGGGACAGGGTGAAGAACACCGGGGAGCTGTTTTTT.

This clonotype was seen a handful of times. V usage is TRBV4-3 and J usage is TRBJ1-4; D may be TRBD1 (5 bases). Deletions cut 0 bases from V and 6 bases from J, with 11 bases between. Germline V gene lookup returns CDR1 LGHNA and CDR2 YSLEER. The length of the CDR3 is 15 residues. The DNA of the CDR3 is TGCGCCAGCAGCCAAGACCCAGGGCGGGATGAAAAACTGTTTTTT. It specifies CASSQDPGRDEKLFF.

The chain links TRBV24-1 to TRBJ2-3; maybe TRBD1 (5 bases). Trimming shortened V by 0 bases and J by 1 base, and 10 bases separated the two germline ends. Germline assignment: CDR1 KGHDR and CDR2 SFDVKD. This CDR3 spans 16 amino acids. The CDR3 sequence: CATSDLPRAGTDTQYF. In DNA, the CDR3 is TGTGCCACCAGTGATTTGCCCAGGGCGGGCACAGATACGCAGTATTTT.

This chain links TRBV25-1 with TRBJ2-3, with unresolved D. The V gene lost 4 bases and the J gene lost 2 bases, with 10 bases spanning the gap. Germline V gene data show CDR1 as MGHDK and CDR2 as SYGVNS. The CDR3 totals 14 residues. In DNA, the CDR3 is TGTGCCAGCAGTGGGAATAGTCCCACAGATACGCAGTATTTT. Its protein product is CASSGNSPTDTQYF.

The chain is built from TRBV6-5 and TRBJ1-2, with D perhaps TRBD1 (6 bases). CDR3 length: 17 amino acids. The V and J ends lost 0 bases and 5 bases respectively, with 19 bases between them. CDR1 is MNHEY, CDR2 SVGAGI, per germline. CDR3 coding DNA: TGTGCCAGCAGTTACTCGGGGGCCGGGGGCGCTGGTTATGGCTACACCTTC. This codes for CASSYSGAGGAGYGYTF.

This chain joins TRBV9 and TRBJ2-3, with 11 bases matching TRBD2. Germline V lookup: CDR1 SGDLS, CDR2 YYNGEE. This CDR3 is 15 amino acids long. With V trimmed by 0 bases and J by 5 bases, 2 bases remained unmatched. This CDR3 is CASSVETSGKDTQYF. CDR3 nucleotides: TGTGCCAGCAGCGTAGAGACTAGCGGGAAAGATACGCAGTATTTT.

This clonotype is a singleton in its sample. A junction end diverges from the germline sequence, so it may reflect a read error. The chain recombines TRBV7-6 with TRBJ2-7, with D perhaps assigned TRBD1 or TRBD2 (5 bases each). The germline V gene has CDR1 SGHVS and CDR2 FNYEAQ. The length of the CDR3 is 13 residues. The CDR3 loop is CASSPGAGREQYF. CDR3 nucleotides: TGTGCTAGCAGTCCCGGGGCAGGGCGCGAGCAGTACTTC. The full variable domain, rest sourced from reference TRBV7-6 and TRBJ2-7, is GAGVSQSPRYKVTKRGQDVALRCDPISGHVSLYWYRQALGQGPEFLTYFNYEAQQDKSGLPNDRFSAERPEGSISTLTIQRTEQRDSAMYRCASSPGAGREQYFGPGTRLTVT.

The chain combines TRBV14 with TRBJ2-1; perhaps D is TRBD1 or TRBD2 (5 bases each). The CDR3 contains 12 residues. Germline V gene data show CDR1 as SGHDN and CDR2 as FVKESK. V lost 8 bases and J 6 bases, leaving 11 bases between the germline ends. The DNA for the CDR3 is TGTGCCAGCTCCGGGACCCTCAATGAGCAGTTCTTC. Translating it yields CASSGTLNEQFF.

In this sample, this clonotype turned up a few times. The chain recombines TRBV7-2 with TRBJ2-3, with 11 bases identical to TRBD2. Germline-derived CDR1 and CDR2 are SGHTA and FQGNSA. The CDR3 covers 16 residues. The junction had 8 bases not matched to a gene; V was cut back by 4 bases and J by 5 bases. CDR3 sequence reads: CASSSNSGGAKDTQYF. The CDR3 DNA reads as TGTGCCAGCAGCTCGAATAGCGGGGGGGCAAAAGATACGCAGTATTTT.

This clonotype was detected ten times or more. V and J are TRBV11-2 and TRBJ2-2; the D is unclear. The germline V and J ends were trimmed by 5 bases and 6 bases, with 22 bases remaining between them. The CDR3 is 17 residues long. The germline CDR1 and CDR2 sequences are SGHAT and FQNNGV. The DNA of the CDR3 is TGTGCCAGCAGCCCTAAACGCGACAACCTCCCCGCCGGGGAGCTGTTTTTT. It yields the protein CASSPKRDNLPAGELFF.